This T cell receptor beta chain was recorded in a study of radiation and T cells in renal cell carcinoma. Regarding time point: blood 2 weeks post-SBRT. Indicated treatment: 15 Gy SBRT to primary tumor, nephrectomy 4 weeks later. Data came from immunoSEQ multiplex PCR; TCRdb stores just in-frame clones and leaves some out. The table shows 70,000 or so clones, with around 80% occurring only once. CDR3 size: 13 residues. V lost 0 bases and J lost 13; bases outside the gene matches: 6. CDR1 and CDR2 (germline): MGHRA, YSYEKL. The V gene is TRBV4-1, the J gene TRBJ2-1; 7 bases map to TRBD1. The sample in question was blood, obtained from a patient whose treatment included radiotherapy and nephrectomy. This receptor was obtained from a man in his 60s with renal cell carcinoma. The CDR3 DNA reads as TGCGCCAGCAGCCAAGAAAGGGACAGCTACCAGTTCTTC. This encodes CASSQERDSYQFF.